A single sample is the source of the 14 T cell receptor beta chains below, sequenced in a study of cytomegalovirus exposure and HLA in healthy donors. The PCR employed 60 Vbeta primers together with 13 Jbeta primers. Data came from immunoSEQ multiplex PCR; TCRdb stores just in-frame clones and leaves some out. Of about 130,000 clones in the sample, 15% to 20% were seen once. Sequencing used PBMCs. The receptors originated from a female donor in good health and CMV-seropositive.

CDR3 nucleotide sequence: TGTGCCAGCAGTGAGGGGGAGGGGAACTATGGCTACACCTTC. Residues: CASSEGEGNYGYTF. The chain carries TRBV2 and TRBJ1-2; possibly TRBD1 for D (5 bases). Germline lookup yields CDR1 SNHLY and CDR2 FYNNEI. This CDR3 region has 14 residues. Trimming pared 3 bases from V and 2 bases from J, leaving 10 bases between.

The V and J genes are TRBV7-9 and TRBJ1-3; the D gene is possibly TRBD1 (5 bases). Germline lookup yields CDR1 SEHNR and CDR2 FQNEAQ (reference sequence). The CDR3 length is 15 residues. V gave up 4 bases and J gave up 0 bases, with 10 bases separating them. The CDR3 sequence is CASSSRTNSGNTIYF. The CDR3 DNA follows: TGTGCCAGCAGCTCTCGGACAAACTCTGGAAACACCATATATTTT.

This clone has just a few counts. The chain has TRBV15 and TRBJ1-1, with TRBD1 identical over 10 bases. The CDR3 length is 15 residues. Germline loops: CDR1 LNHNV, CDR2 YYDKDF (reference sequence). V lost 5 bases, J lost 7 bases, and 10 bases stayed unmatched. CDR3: CATSVPGQGLGEAFF. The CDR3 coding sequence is TGTGCCACCAGCGTACCGGGACAGGGGTTAGGTGAAGCTTTCTTT.

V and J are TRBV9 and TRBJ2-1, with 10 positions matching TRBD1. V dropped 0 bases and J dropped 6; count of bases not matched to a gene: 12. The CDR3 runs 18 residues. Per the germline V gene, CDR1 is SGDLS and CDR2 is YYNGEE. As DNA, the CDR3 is TGTGCCAGCAGCGTAGTATCGGGACAGGGGATTTGGACCAATGAGCAGTTCTTC. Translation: CASSVVSGQGIWTNEQFF.

The CDR3 bases are TGCAGCGTTGTACGAAATGGGCAGGCATATGGCTACACCTTC. Protein: CSVVRNGQAYGYTF. J is TRBJ1-2 and V is TRBV29-1; unclear D gene. V was clipped by 4 bases and J by 5 bases, with 17 bases between them. Germline lookup yields CDR1 SQVTM and CDR2 ANQGSEA. The CDR3 sequence is 14 residues long. The variable domain in full, completed from reference TRBV29-1 and TRBJ1-2, reads SAVISQKPSRDICQRGTSLTIQCQVDSQVTMMFWYRQQPGQSLTLIATANQGSEATYESGFVIDKFPISRPNLTFSTLTVSNMSPEDSSIYLCSVVRNGQAYGYTFGSGTRLTVV.

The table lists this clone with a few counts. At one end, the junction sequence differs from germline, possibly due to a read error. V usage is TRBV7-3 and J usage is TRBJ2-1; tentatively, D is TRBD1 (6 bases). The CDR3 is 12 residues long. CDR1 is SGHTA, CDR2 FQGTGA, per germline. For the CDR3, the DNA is TGTGCCAGCAGCATAACCGGGACAGAGCAGTTCTTC. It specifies CASSITGTEQFF.

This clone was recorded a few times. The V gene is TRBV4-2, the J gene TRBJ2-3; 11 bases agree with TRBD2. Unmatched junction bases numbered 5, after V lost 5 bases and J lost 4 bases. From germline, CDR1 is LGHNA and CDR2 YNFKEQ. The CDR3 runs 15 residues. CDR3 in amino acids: CASSSSGGAADTQYF. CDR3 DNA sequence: TGTGCCAGCAGCAGTAGCGGGGGGGCCGCAGATACGCAGTATTTT.

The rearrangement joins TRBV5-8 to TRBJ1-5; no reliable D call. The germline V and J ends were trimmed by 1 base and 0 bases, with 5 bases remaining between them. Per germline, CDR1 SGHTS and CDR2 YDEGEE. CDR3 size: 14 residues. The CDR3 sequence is CASSLTGSNQPQHF. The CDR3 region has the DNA TGTGCCAGCAGCTTGACTGGTAGCAATCAGCCCCAGCATTTT. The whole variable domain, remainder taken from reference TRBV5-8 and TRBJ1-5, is EAGVTQSPTHLIKTRGQQATLRCSPISGHTSVYWYQQALGLGLQFLLWYDEGEERNRGNFPPRFSGRQFPNYSSELNVNALELEDSALYLCASSLTGSNQPQHFGDGTRLSIL.

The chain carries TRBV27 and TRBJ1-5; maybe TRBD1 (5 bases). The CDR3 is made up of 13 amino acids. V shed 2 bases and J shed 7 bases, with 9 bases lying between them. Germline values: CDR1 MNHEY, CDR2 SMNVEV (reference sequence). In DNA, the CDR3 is TGTGCCAGCAGTTTACAACGGGGGCAGCCCCAGCATTTT. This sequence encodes CASSLQRGQPQHF.

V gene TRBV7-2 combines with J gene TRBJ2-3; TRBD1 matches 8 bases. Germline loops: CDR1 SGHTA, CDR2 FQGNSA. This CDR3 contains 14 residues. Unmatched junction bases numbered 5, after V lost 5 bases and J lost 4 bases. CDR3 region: CASSPGQGSDTQYF. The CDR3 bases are TGTGCCAGCAGCCCCGGACAGGGCTCAGATACGCAGTATTTT.

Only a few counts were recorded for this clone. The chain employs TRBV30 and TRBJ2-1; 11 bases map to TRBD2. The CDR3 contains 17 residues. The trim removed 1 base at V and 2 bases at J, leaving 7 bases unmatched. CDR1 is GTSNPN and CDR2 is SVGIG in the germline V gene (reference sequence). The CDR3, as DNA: TGTGCCTGGAGTGCCCGACTAGCGGGAAGACCCTACAATGAGCAGTTCTTC. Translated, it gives CAWSARLAGRPYNEQFF.

DNA for the CDR3: TGCAGCGTTGGTACAGGGAGGGATGAGCAGTTCTTC. It encodes CSVGTGRDEQFF. This chain links TRBV29-1 with TRBJ2-1; a weak D match, TRBD2 (7 bases). Germline assignment: CDR1 SQVTM and CDR2 ANQGSEA. This CDR3 is built from 12 residues. V dropped 4 bases and J dropped 8 bases, with 12 bases sitting between them.

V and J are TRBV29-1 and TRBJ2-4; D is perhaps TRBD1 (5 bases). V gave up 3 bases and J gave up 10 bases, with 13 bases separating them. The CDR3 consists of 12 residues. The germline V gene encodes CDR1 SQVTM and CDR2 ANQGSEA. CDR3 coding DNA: TGCAGCGTTGAGGTTTCCGCAGGGATTCAGTACTTC. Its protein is CSVEVSAGIQYF.

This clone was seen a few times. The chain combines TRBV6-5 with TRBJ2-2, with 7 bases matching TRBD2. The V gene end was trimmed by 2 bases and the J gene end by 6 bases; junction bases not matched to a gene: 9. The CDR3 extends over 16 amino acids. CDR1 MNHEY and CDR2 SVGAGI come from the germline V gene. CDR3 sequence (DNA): TGTGCCAGCAGTTACACCGTAGATGGGGGGGCCGGGGAGCTGTTTTTT. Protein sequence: CASSYTVDGGAGELFF.